The subject of this entry is one T cell receptor beta chain. Its antigen remains unknown. The data belong to a study of cytomegalovirus exposure and HLA in healthy donors. About the study: Within an early data release were tens of millions of unique TCRs drawn from HLA-typed donors. The study, taken as a whole, reports: Previously analyzed data showed that most TCR beta V segments were productive at a frequency of about 90% or about 30%. Presence/absence analyses assumed roughly uniform sequencing depth across donors. On later analysis, the bulk of CMV-associated TCR beta chains appeared to be HLA-restricted.

Germline CDR1 and CDR2: SEHNR and FQNEAQ (reference sequence). This CDR3 has 15 amino acids. J gave up 4 bases and V 4 bases, and 8 bases lay outside the gene matches. The primer mix had 60 Vbeta and 13 Jbeta primers. Data came from immunoSEQ multiplex PCR; TCRdb stores just in-frame clones and leaves some out. The repertoire holds under 200,000 clones, 80% to 90% seen once, with roughly 9.3% in the top ten. This chain uses TRBV7-9 with TRBJ2-5, with TRBD1 matching over 8 bases. The specimen sequenced was PBMCs. The TCR comes from a man aged 18 to 30 in good health and CMV-seropositive. The CDR3 spells CASSSRGLQGETQYF. CDR3 DNA sequence: TGTGCCAGCAGCTCCAGGGGGCTCCAAGGAGAGACCCAGTACTTC. Drawing the rest from reference TRBV7-9 and TRBJ2-5, the complete variable domain is DTGVSQNPRHKITKRGQNVTFRCDPISEHNRLYWYRQTLGQGPEFLTYFQNEAQLEKSRLLSDRFSAERPKGSFSTLEIQRTEQGDSAMYLCASSSRGLQGETQYFGPGTRLLVL.